What follows is one T cell receptor beta chain and its context. Original methodology: The authors estimated nucleated cell counts from reference gene primer amplification. Sequencing used immunoSEQ multiplex PCR; TCRdb keeps in-frame clones, though not all of them. From that table come the V and J calls and clone size; the DNA was used to work out D and trimming. The data show about 270,000 clones, around 85% seen once. CDR3 length equals 13 residues. Germline values: CDR1 GTSNPN, CDR2 SVGIG (reference sequence). This specimen comes from a study of blood T cell repertoires in COVID-19. The V call is TRBV30, the J call TRBJ1-6; no clear D gene. Sequencing used PBMCs or T cells enriched from blood (not recorded which). This clonotype was obtained from a woman between 45 and 65 years old with acute COVID-19. This CDR3 is CACKSSYNSPLHF. The CDR3 bases are TGTGCGTGCAAGAGCTCCTATAATTCACCCCTCCACTTT.